The entry below describes one T cell receptor beta chain. This record belongs to a study of blood T cell repertoires in COVID-19. About the study: COVID-19 samples collected from the United States, Italy and Spain covered acute and convalescent phases.

Authors' analysis steps: Reference gene primer amplification yielded estimated nucleated cell counts. Repertoires were generated with immunoSEQ multiplex PCR, while TCRdb's copy carries only in-frame clones and drops some. That table is the source of V, J and clone size, and D and trimming were worked out from the DNA. Of some 170,000 clones in the sample, approximately 78% were seen once. CDR1 and CDR2 from the germline V gene are SGHTA and FQGTGA. CDR3 size: 16 residues. Between the trimmed V and J ends, which lost 5 bases and 4 bases, there was a span of 18 bases. Participants spanned ages about 18 to 90 years and resided in about two dozen US areas. Participants' reported clinical history set cohort assignment.

The chain uses TRBV7-3 and TRBJ2-1; D is possibly TRBD2 (6 bases). The TCR originated in a woman between 45 and 65 years old who had recovered from COVID-19. The material sequenced was PBMCs or T cells enriched from blood (not recorded which). In DNA form, the CDR3 reads TGTGCCAGCAGCCTCGGGAGCAACGCGGAGTACAATGAGCAGTTCTTC. It specifies CASSLGSNAEYNEQFF.